This T cell receptor (beta chain) is drawn from a study of post-analysis software for immune sequencing data (dated by TCRdb to the mid-2010s). Looking at the study overall: Recorded disease courses included relapsing-remitting, secondary progressive and progressive-relapsing multiple sclerosis, with some patients lacking subtype annotation. A subset of samples was prepared in parallel using single-end sample barcoding, then pooled and co-amplified after Illumina adapter ligation. The multiple sclerosis patient repertoires were compared with roughly twelve previously published healthy control repertoires from donors aged roughly 6 to 27 years.

Library preparation used PCR. Sequencing relied on an Illumina HiSeq 2500. Unique molecular identifiers were incorporated into TCR beta cDNA libraries to reduce PCR and sequencing biases. Approximately 500,000 cDNA molecules were obtained per 1 to 10 million input T cells, so each molecule approximated one T cell. The patient libraries were prepared and sequenced with the same protocol used for the earlier healthy control dataset. Within a given batch, samples were prepared together, multiplexed and sequenced on the same HiSeq lane. The study's processing was this. MIGEC was used to process the raw barcoded reads, and molecular identifier groups with only a single read were discarded before consensus assembly and CDR3 extraction. Clonotype tables were post-analysed with VDJtools, and diversity was normalized by down-sampling all datasets to the smallest sample size. Repertoire overlap clustering matched CDR3 amino acid but not nucleotide sequences to correct batch-related cross-sample contamination. The public reads were reanalyzed by TCRdb: fastp trimming at Q25, MiXCR alignment, in-frame beta chains only. Rows with a matching CDR3 protein are joined into one entry that keeps the most common DNA and genes. These V and J calls originate from TCRdb's pipeline instead of the authors' own analysis. This sample gives around 440,000 distinct CDR3 sequences in total; 45% of them show up just once. The ten largest clones add up to about 12% of the sample.

Points the paper makes about the study in general: Multiple sclerosis patients had significantly lower normalized Chao1 diversity than controls, a result that suggests substantial peripheral T-cell clonal expansion. The multiple sclerosis patient group was slightly younger than the control group. Significantly higher frequencies in patients than in controls were found for roughly five TRBV segments, including TRBV5-6, TRBV5-1 and TRBV20-1. Strong co-clustering of samples prepared in the same batch was shown by direct clustering with F measure, prompting a batch-effect correction.

Note on this clonotype: Its specific antigen is unknown. The record has no base qualities; no much larger clone is one base away.

Sequences SGHRS (CDR1) and YFSETQ (CDR2) are obtained from the germline V gene. The CDR3 sequence holds 14 residues, the cysteine and phenylalanine included. The only DNA kept is the CDR3, 42 bases in frame from the first base. To demonstrate the VDJtools post-analysis software, the study profiled TCR beta repertoires from the peripheral blood of around 13 young patients with multiple sclerosis. The multiple sclerosis patients were children and adolescents ranging in age from roughly 6 to 15 years. Sequences were obtained from blood. The rearranged chain carries TRBV5-1 and TRBJ2-4; D gene: possibly TRBD1, on 6 matching bases. The tail of the sequence fits TRBJ2-7 better, so the J call may be wrong. The TCR sequence derives from a girl aged 10-17 years with multiple sclerosis. The DNA sequence is as follows: TGCGCCAGCAGCTTGGTTCCAGGGGATTACGAGCAGTACTTC. This gives the protein CASSLVPGDYEQYF.